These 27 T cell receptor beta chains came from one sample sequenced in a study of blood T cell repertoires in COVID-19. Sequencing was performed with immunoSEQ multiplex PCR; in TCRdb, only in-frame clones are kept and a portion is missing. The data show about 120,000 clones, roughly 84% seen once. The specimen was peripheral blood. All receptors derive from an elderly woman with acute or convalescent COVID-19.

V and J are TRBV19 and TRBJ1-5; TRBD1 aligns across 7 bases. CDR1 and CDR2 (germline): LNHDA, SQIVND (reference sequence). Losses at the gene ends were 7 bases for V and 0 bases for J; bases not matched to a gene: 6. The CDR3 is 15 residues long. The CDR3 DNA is TGTGCCAGTATGCCAGGGGGATATAGCAATCAGCCCCAGCATTTT. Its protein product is CASMPGGYSNQPQHF.

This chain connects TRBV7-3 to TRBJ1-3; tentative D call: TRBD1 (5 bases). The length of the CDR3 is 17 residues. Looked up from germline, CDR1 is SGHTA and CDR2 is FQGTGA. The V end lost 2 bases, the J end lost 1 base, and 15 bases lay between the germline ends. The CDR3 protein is CASSLPYDSFSGNTIYF. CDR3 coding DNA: TGTGCCAGCAGCTTACCATACGACAGCTTTTCTGGAAACACCATATATTTT.

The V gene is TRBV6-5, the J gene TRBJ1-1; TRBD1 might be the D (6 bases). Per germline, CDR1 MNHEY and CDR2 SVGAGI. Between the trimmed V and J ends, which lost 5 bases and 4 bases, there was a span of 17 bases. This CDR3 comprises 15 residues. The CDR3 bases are TGTGCCAGCAGTACGGGGGGCCTAGGGGCCACTGAAGCTTTCTTT. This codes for CASSTGGLGATEAFF.

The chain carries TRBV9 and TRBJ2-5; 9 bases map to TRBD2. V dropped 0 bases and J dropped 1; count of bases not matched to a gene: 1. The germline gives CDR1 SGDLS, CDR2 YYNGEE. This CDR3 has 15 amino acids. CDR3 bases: TGTGCCAGCAGCGTAGAAGCGGGGGGCCAAGAGACCCAGTACTTC. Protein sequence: CASSVEAGGQETQYF.

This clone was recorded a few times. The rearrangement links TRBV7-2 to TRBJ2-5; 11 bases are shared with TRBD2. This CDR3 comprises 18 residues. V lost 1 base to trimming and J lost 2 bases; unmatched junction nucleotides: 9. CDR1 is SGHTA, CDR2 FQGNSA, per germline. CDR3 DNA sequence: TGTGCCAGCAGCTTAGGTTACGTCCTAGCGGGAGGACAAGAGACCCAGTACTTC. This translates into CASSLGYVLAGGQETQYF. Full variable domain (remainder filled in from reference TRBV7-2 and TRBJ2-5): GAGVSQSPSNKVTEKGKDVELRCDPISGHTALYWYRQSLGQGLEFLIYFQGNSAPDKSGLPSDRFSAERTGGSVSTLTIQRTQQEDSAVYLCASSLGYVLAGGQETQYFGPGTRLLVL.

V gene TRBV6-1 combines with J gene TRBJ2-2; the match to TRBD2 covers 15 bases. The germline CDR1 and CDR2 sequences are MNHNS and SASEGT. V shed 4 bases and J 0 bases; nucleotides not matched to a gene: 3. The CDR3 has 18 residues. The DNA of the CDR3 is TGTGCCAGCAGTGGGACTAGCGGGAGGGACGCGAACACCGGGGAGCTGTTTTTT. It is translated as CASSGTSGRDANTGELFF.

CDR3 sequence reads: CASSQRQGAFNQPQHF. CDR3 in DNA: TGTGCCAGCAGCCAACGACAGGGGGCGTTTAATCAGCCCCAGCATTTT. V and J are TRBV3-1 (or the pseudogene TRBV3-2) and TRBJ1-5; TRBD1 agrees at 10 bases. Germline V gene lookup returns CDR1 LGHDT and CDR2 YNNKEL (reference sequence). V trimming: 2 bases; J trimming: 4 bases; junction bases outside the gene matches: 5. CDR3 length equals 16 residues.

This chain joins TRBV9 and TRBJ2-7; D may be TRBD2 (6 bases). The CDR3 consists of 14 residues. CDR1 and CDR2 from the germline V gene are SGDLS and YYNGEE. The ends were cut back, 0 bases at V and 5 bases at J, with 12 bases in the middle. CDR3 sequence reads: CASSVASARDEQYF. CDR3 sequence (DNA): TGTGCCAGCAGCGTAGCTAGCGCGAGGGACGAGCAGTACTTC. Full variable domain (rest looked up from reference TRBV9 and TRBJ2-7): DSGVTQTPKHLITATGQRVTLRCSPRSGDLSVYWYQQSLDQGLQFLIQYYNGEERAKGNILERFSAQQFPDLHSELNLSSLELGDSALYFCASSVASARDEQYFGPGTRLTVT.

The chain's CDR3 is CASSQDRAGANVEKLFF. The CDR3 region has the DNA TGTGCCAGCAGCCAAGACAGGGCGGGGGCGAATGTTGAAAAACTGTTTTTT. The chain joins TRBV3-1 (or the pseudogene TRBV3-2) to TRBJ1-4; a possible D gene is TRBD1 (6 bases). Trimming took 0 bases from V and 7 from J, leaving 18 bases between them. Germline V lookup: CDR1 LGHDT, CDR2 YNNKEL (reference sequence). The CDR3 is 17 residues long.

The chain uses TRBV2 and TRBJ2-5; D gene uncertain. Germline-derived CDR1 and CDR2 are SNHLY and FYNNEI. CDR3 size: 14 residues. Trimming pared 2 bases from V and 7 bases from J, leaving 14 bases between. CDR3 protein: CASSESLEGGTQYF. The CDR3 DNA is TGTGCCAGCAGTGAAAGCTTGGAAGGCGGGACCCAGTACTTC.

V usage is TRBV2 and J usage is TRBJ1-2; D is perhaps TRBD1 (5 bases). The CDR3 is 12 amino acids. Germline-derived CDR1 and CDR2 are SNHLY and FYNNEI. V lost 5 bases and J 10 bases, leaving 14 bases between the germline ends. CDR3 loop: CASSYTDRYYTF. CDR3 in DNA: TGTGCCAGCAGTTATACAGACAGATACTACACCTTC.

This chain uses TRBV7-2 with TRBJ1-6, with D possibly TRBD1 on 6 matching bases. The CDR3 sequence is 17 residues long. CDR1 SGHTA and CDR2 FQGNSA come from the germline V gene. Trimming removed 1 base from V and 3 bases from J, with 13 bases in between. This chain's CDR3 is CASSLGGGAVYNSPLHF. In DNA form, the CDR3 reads TGTGCCAGCAGCTTAGGTGGGGGGGCGGTCTATAATTCACCCCTCCACTTT.

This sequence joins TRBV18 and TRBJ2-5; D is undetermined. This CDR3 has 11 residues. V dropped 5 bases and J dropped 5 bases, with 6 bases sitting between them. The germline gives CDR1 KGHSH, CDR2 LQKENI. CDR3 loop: CASSSRETQYF. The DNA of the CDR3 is TGTGCCAGCTCATCCAGGGAGACCCAGTACTTC.

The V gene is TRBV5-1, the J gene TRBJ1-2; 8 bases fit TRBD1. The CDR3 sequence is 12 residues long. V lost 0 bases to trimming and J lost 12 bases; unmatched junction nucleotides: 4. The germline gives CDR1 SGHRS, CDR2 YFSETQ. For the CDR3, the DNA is TGCGCCAGCAGCTTGGACAGGGGGTCGAACACCTTC. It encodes CASSLDRGSNTF.

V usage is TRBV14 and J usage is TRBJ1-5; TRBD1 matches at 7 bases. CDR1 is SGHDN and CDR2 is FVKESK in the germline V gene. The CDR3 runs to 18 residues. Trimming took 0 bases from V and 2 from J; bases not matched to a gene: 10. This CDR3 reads CASSQDRRQGWGNQPQHF. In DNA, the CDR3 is TGTGCCAGCAGCCAAGATAGGAGACAGGGATGGGGCAATCAGCCCCAGCATTTT.

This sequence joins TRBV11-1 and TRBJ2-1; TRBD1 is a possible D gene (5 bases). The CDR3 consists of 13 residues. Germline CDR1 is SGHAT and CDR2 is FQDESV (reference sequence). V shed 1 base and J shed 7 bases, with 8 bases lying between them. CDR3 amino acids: CASSLVRGNEQFF. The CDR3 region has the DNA TGTGCCAGCAGCTTAGTTAGGGGTAATGAGCAGTTCTTC.

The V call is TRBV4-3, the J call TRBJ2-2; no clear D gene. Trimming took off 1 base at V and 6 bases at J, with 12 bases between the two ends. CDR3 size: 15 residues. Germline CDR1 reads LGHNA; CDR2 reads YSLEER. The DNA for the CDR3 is TGCGCCAGCAGCCAAGGGGCAGATCCGTCCGGGGAGCTGTTTTTT. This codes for CASSQGADPSGELFF.

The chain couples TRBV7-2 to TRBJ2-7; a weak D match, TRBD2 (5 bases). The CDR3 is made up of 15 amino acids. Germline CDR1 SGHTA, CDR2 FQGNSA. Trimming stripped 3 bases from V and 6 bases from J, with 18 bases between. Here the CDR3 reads CASSFSSGGPLEQYF. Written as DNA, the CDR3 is TGTGCCAGCAGCTTTTCCTCCGGAGGACCCCTCGAGCAGTACTTC.

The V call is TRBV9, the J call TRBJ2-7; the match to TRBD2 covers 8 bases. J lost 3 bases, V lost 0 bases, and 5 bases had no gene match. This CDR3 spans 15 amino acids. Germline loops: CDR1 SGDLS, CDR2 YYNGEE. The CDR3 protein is CASSVASGPIYEQYF. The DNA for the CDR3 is TGTGCCAGCAGCGTAGCTAGCGGGCCTATCTACGAGCAGTACTTC.

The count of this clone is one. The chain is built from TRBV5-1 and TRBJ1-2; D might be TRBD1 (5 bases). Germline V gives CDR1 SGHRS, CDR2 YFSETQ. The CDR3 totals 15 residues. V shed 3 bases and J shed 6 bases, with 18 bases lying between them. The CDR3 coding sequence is TGCGCCAGCAGCTCGGAGGCAGGGAGGAGGAATGGCTACACCTTC. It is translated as CASSSEAGRRNGYTF.

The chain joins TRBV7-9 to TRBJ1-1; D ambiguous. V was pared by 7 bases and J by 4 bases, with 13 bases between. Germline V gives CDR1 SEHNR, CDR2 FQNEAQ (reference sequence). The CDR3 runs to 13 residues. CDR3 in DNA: TGTGCCAGCAACACCCGAGGATCCACTGAAGCTTTCTTT. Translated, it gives CASNTRGSTEAFF. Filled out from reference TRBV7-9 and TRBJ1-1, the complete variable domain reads DTGVSQNPRHKITKRGQNVTFRCDPISEHNRLYWYRQTLGQGPEFLTYFQNEAQLEKSRLLSDRFSAERPKGSFSTLEIQRTEQGDSAMYLCASNTRGSTEAFFGQGTRLTVV.

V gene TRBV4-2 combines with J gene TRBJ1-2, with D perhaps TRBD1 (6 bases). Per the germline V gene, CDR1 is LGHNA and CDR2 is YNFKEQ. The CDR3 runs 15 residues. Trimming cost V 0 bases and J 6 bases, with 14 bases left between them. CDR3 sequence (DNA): TGTGCCAGCAGCCAAGATCCGCAGGGGTTGGATGGCTACACCTTC. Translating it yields CASSQDPQGLDGYTF.

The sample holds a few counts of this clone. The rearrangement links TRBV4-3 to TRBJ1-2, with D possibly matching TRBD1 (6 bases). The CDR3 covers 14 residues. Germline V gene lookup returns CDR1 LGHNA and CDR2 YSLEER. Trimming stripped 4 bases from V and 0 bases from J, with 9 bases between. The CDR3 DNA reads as TGCGCCAGCAGCCCGGGACATTCTAACTATGGCTACACCTTC. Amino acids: CASSPGHSNYGYTF.

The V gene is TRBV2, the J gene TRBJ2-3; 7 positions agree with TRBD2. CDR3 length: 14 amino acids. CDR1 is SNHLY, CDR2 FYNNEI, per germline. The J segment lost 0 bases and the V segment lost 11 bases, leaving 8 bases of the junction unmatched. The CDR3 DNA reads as TGTGCCGGTACTAGCGAGTCTAGCACAGATACGCAGTATTTT. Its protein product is CAGTSESSTDTQYF.

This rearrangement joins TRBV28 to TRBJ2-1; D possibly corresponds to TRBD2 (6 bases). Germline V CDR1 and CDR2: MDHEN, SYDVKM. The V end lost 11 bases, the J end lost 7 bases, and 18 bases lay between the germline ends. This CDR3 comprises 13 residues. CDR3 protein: CAGGIKLTNEQFF. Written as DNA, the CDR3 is TGTGCCGGGGGGATTAAATTGACGAATGAGCAGTTCTTC.

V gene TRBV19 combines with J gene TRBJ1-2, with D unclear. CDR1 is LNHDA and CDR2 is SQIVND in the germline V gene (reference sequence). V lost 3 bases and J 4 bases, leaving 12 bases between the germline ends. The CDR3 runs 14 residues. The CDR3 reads CASSILRHVYGYTF. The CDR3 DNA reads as TGTGCCAGTAGTATCCTCAGACACGTCTATGGCTACACCTTC.

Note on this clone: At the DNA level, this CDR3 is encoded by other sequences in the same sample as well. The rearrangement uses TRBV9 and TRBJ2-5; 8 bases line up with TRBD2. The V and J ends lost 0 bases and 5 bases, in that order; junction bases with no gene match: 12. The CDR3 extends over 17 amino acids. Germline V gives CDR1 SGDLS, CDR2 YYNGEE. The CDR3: CASSVGRTSGLRETQYF. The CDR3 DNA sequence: TGTGCCAGCAGCGTAGGGCGCACTAGCGGCCTCAGGGAGACCCAGTACTTC.